Following are 27 T cell receptor beta chains from one sample sequenced in a study of cytomegalovirus exposure and HLA in healthy donors. Researchers ran the PCR with 60 Vbeta and 13 Jbeta primers. TCRdb keeps only in-frame clones here, not all; method: immunoSEQ multiplex PCR. The sample records approximately 140,000 clones, 82% being singletons. Sample: PBMCs. The receptors originated from a male donor in good health and CMV-seronegative.

V usage is TRBV7-9 and J usage is TRBJ2-1, with D perhaps matching TRBD1 (6 bases). Between the trimmed V and J ends, which lost 6 bases and 1 base, there was a span of 16 bases. Germline-derived CDR1 and CDR2 are SEHNR and FQNEAQ (reference sequence). The length of the CDR3 is 16 residues. The CDR3 region is CASRLGQQGSYNEQFF. As DNA, the CDR3 is TGTGCCAGCAGGCTCGGACAACAGGGATCCTACAATGAGCAGTTCTTC.

V and J are TRBV11-2 and TRBJ2-7; unclear D gene. V gave up 4 bases and J gave up 0 bases, with 10 bases separating them. The CDR3 totals 14 residues. CDR1 is SGHAT and CDR2 is FQNNGV in the germline V gene. The CDR3 sequence is CASSSQAASYEQYF. DNA of the CDR3: TGTGCCAGCAGCTCCCAGGCAGCCTCCTACGAGCAGTACTTC.

The CDR3 DNA follows: TGTGCCTGGATTAGGCAGACGGGATACTATGGCTACACCTTC. Protein product: CAWIRQTGYYGYTF. V is TRBV30 and J is TRBJ1-2; D gene ambiguous. Germline V gene lookup returns CDR1 GTSNPN and CDR2 SVGIG (reference sequence). This CDR3 region has 14 residues. V lost 4 bases to trimming and J lost 3 bases, with 15 bases between them.

This chain links TRBV5-1 with TRBJ1-2; D is ambiguous. CDR3 size: 13 residues. V was clipped by 2 bases and J by 5 bases, with 10 bases between them. Germline V gives CDR1 SGHRS, CDR2 YFSETQ. The CDR3 nucleotides are TGCGCCAGCAGCTTATGGGGAGAGTATGGCTACACCTTC. This gives the protein CASSLWGEYGYTF.

The rearrangement uses TRBV5-1 and TRBJ2-5, with 10 bases that match TRBD1. The DNA end is more similar to TRBJ2-7, so the J call may be wrong. The CDR3 sequence is 13 residues long. Germline V gives CDR1 SGHRS, CDR2 YFSETQ. The CDR3 DNA is TGCGCCAGCTCCGGACAGGGGGTACACGAGCAGTACTTC. Protein product: CASSGQGVHEQYF.

The chain employs TRBV7-9 and TRBJ2-7, with 9 nucleotides matching TRBD2. Germline V CDR1 and CDR2: SEHNR, FQNEAQ (reference sequence). The CDR3 is 15 amino acids. Germline trimming cut 5 bases from V and 6 bases from J; bases unmatched to any gene: 11. Here the CDR3 DNA reads TGTGCCAGCAGCCCCCTGCGGGAGGGCCCAACCGAGCAGTACTTC. It yields the protein CASSPLREGPTEQYF.

This CDR3 is CASSQGQGRYDEQFF. The CDR3 bases are TGTGCCAGTAGTCAGGGACAGGGGAGATATGATGAGCAGTTCTTC. The genes are TRBV19 and TRBJ2-1, with 10 bases matching TRBD1. With V trimmed by 5 bases and J by 8 bases, 9 bases remained unmatched. The CDR3 totals 15 residues. Germline V lookup: CDR1 LNHDA, CDR2 SQIVND (reference sequence).

The chain has TRBV5-1 and TRBJ1-2; 7 bases match TRBD1. Germline V CDR1 and CDR2: SGHRS, YFSETQ. V shed 0 bases, J shed 2 bases, and the junction held 4 bases outside the gene matches. This CDR3 has 15 residues. The CDR3 DNA reads TGCGCCAGCAGCTTGGACAGGGGCCAAAACTATGGCTACACCTTC. Translating gives CASSLDRGQNYGYTF.

The rearrangement uses TRBV4-3 and TRBJ2-7, with 12 bases matching TRBD2. Germline V gene data show CDR1 as LGHNA and CDR2 as YSLEER. Trimming removed 1 base from V and 5 bases from J; junction bases left unmatched: 0. The CDR3 totals 14 residues. The CDR3 DNA reads TGCGCCAGCAGCCAAGGGACTAGCGGGAACGAGCAGTACTTC. It is translated as CASSQGTSGNEQYF.

The rearrangement joins TRBV5-6 to TRBJ2-5; D is unclear. The DNA end favors TRBJ2-7, so the J call may be wrong. The germline V gene has CDR1 SGHDT and CDR2 YYEEEE. The CDR3 runs to 12 residues. The CDR3 region is CASSLASYEQYF. CDR3 DNA sequence: TGTGCCAGCAGCTTGGCATCCTACGAGCAGTACTTC.

The rearrangement joins TRBV13 to TRBJ2-1; 11 bases line up with TRBD2. V lost 5 bases and J lost 7; bases outside the gene matches: 4. This CDR3 is built from 14 residues. Germline lookup yields CDR1 PRHDT and CDR2 FYEKMQ (reference sequence). The CDR3 coding sequence is TGTGCCAGCAGCCTCGGGACTAGCGGTAATGAGCAGTTCTTC. Protein sequence: CASSLGTSGNEQFF.

The CDR3 loop is CSGRDRGGIATEAFF. The CDR3 bases are TGCAGCGGCCGGGACAGGGGAGGGATAGCCACTGAAGCTTTCTTT. The chain is built from TRBV29-1 and TRBJ1-1, with 10 positions matching TRBD1. CDR1 and CDR2 (germline): SQVTM, ANQGSEA. The CDR3 has 15 residues. The V segment lost 7 bases and the J segment 4 bases; nucleotides outside the gene matches: 12.

The gene calls are TRBV5-6 and TRBJ2-5; D unresolved. The J call may be mistaken, given a closer DNA end match to TRBJ2-7. The CDR3 runs 11 residues. Germline-derived CDR1 and CDR2 are SGHDT and YYEEEE. For the CDR3, the DNA is TGTGCCAGCAGCGCTACCTACGAGCAGTACTTC. Amino acid sequence: CASSATYEQYF.

The chain couples TRBV7-2 to TRBJ2-3, with TRBD2 identical over 12 bases. Germline V gene lookup returns CDR1 SGHTA and CDR2 FQGNSA. The length of the CDR3 is 16 residues. The J segment lost 5 bases and the V segment lost 2 bases, leaving 5 bases of the junction unmatched. CDR3 coding DNA: TGTGCCAGCAGCTTATTGCCTAGCGGGAGGGGAGATACGCAGTATTTT. Translation: CASSLLPSGRGDTQYF.

The rearrangement joins TRBV6-1 to TRBJ1-1; perhaps TRBD1 as D (5 bases). This CDR3 region has 18 residues. Germline assignment: CDR1 MNHNS and CDR2 SASEGT. Between the trimmed V and J ends, which lost 2 bases and 3 bases, there was a span of 22 bases. CDR3 protein: CASSENSRGLFADTEAFF. DNA of the CDR3: TGTGCCAGCAGTGAAAATTCAAGGGGCCTTTTTGCGGACACTGAAGCTTTCTTT.

The chain carries TRBV29-1 and TRBJ2-1, with 11 bases matching TRBD2. CDR3 length: 19 residues. V lost 8 bases to trimming and J lost 8 bases; unmatched junction nucleotides: 26. Germline V gene sequence: CDR1 SQVTM, CDR2 ANQGSEA. The CDR3 DNA reads as TGCAGCCGTTGGGATCCATGGGTAGCGGGAGGGCCCGTAACTTATGAGCAGTTCTTC. Translating it yields CSRWDPWVAGGPVTYEQFF.

This clone was observed once. This rearrangement joins TRBV9 to TRBJ2-1; 8 bases align to TRBD2. V trimming: 3 bases; J trimming: 4 bases; junction bases outside the gene matches: 9. Germline V gene data show CDR1 as SGDLS and CDR2 as YYNGEE. This CDR3 has 16 residues. CDR3 loop: CASSGVGSGVYNEQFF. Written as DNA, the CDR3 is TGTGCCAGCAGCGGAGTCGGTAGCGGGGTTTACAATGAGCAGTTCTTC.

The chain couples TRBV19 to TRBJ2-5; D possibly corresponds to TRBD2 (6 bases). Trimming removed 4 bases at V and 5 bases at J, with 11 bases between. The CDR3 has 13 amino acids. The germline V gene encodes CDR1 LNHDA and CDR2 SQIVND (reference sequence). The CDR3 DNA is TGTGCCAGTAGTAGGGACTTGGAGGAGACCCAGTACTTC. Its translation: CASSRDLEETQYF.

This clone was observed a single time. V is TRBV7-9 and J is TRBJ2-5; D is possibly TRBD1 (6 bases). The J call is in doubt because the DNA end fits TRBJ2-7 better. Looked up from germline, CDR1 is SEHNR and CDR2 is FQNEAQ (reference sequence). The CDR3 length is 13 residues. CDR3 loop: CASSAGTFYEQYF. CDR3 in DNA: TGTGCCAGCAGCGCCGGGACATTCTACGAGCAGTACTTC.

V and J are TRBV30 and TRBJ1-2; D may be TRBD1 (5 bases). The CDR3 sequence is 13 residues long. Trimming took 1 base from V and 2 from J, leaving 8 bases between them. Germline CDR1 is GTSNPN and CDR2 is SVGIG (reference sequence). CDR3 amino acids: CAWSEGSNYGYTF. The CDR3, as DNA: TGTGCCTGGAGTGAGGGGTCCAACTATGGCTACACCTTC.

The chain links TRBV18 to TRBJ2-7; a possible D gene is TRBD2 (5 bases). Looked up from germline, CDR1 is KGHSH and CDR2 is LQKENI. The CDR3 covers 14 residues. Trimming removed 3 bases at V and 0 bases at J, with 9 bases between. The CDR3 sequence is CASSPSGSSYEQYF. DNA of the CDR3: TGTGCCAGCTCACCCAGCGGAAGCTCCTACGAGCAGTACTTC.

A single count supports this clone. J is TRBJ2-1 and V is TRBV28; no definite D call. There are 13 residues in the CDR3. CDR1 and CDR2 from the germline V gene are MDHEN and SYDVKM. The V end was cut by 3 bases, the J end by 8 bases, with 11 bases between. The CDR3 sequence: CASSLTRIYEQFF. CDR3 coding DNA: TGTGCCAGCAGTTTGACAAGGATCTATGAGCAGTTCTTC.

V usage is TRBV7-9 and J usage is TRBJ2-5, with D unresolved. Germline V gives CDR1 SEHNR, CDR2 FQNEAQ (reference sequence). CDR3 size: 15 residues. V shed 7 bases and J shed 5 bases, with 20 bases lying between them. In nucleotides, the CDR3 is TGTGCCAGCACTGCAGACTTTAATTCGTTTGAGACCCAGTACTTC. Protein sequence: CASTADFNSFETQYF. Complete variable domain (other parts from reference TRBV7-9 and TRBJ2-5): DTGVSQNPRHKITKRGQNVTFRCDPISEHNRLYWYRQTLGQGPEFLTYFQNEAQLEKSRLLSDRFSAERPKGSFSTLEIQRTEQGDSAMYLCASTADFNSFETQYFGPGTRLLVL.

This chain connects TRBV27 to TRBJ2-2; D possibly corresponds to TRBD2 (6 bases). Germline V gives CDR1 MNHEY, CDR2 SMNVEV (reference sequence). V was cut by 5 bases and J by 6 bases, with 22 bases left in between. This CDR3 has 17 residues. This chain's CDR3 is CASSPLFRERRAGELFF. CDR3 bases: TGTGCCAGCAGTCCCCTATTCCGGGAGCGGCGAGCCGGGGAGCTGTTTTTT.

V usage is TRBV9 and J usage is TRBJ2-7; 7 bases fit TRBD2. The V and J ends lost 3 bases and 2 bases, in that order; junction bases with no gene match: 5. Germline CDR1 reads SGDLS; CDR2 reads YYNGEE. CDR3 length: 14 residues. The CDR3 DNA sequence: TGTGCCAGCAGCGCGGCGGGGGAGACCTACGAGCAGTACTTC. Amino acids: CASSAAGETYEQYF.

The chain combines TRBV11-3 with TRBJ2-5; 9 nucleotides line up with TRBD2. Germline V gene sequence: CDR1 SGHNT, CDR2 YENEEA. V was pared by 1 base and J by 5 bases, with 8 bases of the junction left unmatched. The CDR3 contains 16 residues. CDR3 sequence (DNA): TGTGCCAGCAGCTTAGGGGGAGGAGCGGGAGGCGAGACCCAGTACTTC. Its translation is CASSLGGGAGGETQYF.

The chain recombines TRBV28 with TRBJ2-3, with TRBD1 matching 7 bases. Trimming cost V 4 bases and J 4 bases; bases outside gene matches: 5. Per the germline V gene, CDR1 is MDHEN and CDR2 is SYDVKM. CDR3 length: 14 residues. CDR3 sequence (DNA): TGTGCCAGCAGTTGGAGACAGGGACCAGATACGCAGTATTTT. Translating gives CASSWRQGPDTQYF.